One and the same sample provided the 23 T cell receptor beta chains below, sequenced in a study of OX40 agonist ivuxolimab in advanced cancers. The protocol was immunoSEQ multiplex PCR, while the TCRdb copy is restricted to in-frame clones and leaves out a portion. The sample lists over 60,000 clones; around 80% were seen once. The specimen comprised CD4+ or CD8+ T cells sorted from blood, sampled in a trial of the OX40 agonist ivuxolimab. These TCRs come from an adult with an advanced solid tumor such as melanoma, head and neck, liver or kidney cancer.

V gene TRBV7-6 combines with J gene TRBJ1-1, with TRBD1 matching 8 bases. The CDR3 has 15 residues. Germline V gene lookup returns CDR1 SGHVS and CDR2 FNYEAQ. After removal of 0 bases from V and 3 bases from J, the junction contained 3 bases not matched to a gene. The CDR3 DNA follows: TGTGCCAGCAGCTTAGCCGGACAGGGTGACACTGAAGCTTTCTTT. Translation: CASSLAGQGDTEAFF.

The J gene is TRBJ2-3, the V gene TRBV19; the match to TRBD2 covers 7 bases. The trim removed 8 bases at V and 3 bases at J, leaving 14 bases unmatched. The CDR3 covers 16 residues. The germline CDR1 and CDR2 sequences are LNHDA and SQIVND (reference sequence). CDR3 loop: CASGGVSSGSTDTQYF. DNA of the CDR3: TGTGCCAGTGGAGGGGTATCTAGCGGATCTACAGATACGCAGTATTTT. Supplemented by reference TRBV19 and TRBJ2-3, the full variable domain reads DGGITQSPKYLFRKEGQNVTLSCEQNLNHDAMYWYRQDPGQGLRLIYYSQIVNDFQKGDIAEGYSVSREKKESFPLTVTSAQKNPTAFYLCASGGVSSGSTDTQYFGPGTRLTVL.

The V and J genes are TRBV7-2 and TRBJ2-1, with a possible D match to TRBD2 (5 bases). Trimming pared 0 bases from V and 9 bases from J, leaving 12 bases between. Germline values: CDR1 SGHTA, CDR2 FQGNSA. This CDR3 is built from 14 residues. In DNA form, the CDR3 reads TGTGCCAGCAGCTTAGCTGGAGACTACGGTGAGCAGTTCTTC. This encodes CASSLAGDYGEQFF.

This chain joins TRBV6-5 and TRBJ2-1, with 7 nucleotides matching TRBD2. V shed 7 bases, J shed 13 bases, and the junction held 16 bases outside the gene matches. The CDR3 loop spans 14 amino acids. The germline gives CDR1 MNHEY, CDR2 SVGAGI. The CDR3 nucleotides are TGTGCCAGCACCGCCTGGGGGAGGGCGCGGGTTCAGTTCTTC. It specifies CASTAWGRARVQFF.

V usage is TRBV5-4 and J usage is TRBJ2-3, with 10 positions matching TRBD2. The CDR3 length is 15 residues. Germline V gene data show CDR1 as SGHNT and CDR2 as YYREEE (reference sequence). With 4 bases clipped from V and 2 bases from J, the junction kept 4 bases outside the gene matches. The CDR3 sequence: CASSRLAGSTDTQYF. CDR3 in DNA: TGTGCCAGCAGCAGACTAGCGGGTTCCACAGATACGCAGTATTTT.

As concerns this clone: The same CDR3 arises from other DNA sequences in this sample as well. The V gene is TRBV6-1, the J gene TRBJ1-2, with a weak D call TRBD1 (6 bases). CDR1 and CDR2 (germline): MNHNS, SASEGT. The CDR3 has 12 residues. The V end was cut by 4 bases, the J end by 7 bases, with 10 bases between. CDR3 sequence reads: CASSVGASGYTF. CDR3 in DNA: TGTGCCAGCAGTGTGGGGGCTAGTGGCTACACCTTC.

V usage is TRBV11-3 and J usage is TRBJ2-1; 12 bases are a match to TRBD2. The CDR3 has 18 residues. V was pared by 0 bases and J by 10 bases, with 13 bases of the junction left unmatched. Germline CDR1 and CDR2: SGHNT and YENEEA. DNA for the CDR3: TGTGCCAGCAGCTTAGATGGTGGGCTAGCGGGAGGGCCGCGGGAGCAGTTCTTC. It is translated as CASSLDGGLAGGPREQFF.

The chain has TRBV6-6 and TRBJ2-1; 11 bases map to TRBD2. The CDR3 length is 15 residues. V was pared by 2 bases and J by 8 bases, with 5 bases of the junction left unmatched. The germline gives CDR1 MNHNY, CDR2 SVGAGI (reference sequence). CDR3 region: CASSYLAGGPDEQFF. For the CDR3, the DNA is TGTGCCAGCAGTTACCTAGCGGGAGGTCCCGATGAGCAGTTCTTC.

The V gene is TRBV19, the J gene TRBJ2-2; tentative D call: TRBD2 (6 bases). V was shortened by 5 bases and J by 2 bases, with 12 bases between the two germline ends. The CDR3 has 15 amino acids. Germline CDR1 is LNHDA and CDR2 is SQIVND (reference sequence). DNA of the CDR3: TGTGCCAGTAGTCCCCCTAGCGACAACACCGGGGAGCTGTTTTTT. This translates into CASSPPSDNTGELFF.

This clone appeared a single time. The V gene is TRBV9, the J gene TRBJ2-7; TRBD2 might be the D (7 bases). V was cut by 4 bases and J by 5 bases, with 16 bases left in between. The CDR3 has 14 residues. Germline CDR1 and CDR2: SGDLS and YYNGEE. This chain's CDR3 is CASSLGGDADEQYV. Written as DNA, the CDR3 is TGTGCCAGCAGCCTAGGGGGGGATGCGGACGAGCAGTACGTC.

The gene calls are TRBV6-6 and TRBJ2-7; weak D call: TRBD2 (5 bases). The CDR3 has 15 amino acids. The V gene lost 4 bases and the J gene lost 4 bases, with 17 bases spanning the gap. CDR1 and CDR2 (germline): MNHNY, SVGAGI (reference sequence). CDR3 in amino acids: CASSLGGLLPYEQYV. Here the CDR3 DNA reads TGTGCCAGCAGTTTGGGCGGGCTCTTGCCGTACGAGCAGTACGTC.

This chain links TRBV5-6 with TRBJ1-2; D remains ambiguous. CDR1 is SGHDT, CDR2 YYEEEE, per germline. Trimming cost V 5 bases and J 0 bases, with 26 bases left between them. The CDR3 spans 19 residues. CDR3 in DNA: TGTGCCAGCAGTTCCTTTGCGGTCGTTCAGCTCTCTCCTAACTATGGCTACACCTTC. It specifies CASSSFAVVQLSPNYGYTF. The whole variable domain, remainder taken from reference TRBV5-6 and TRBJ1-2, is DAGVTQSPTHLIKTRGQQVTLRCSPKSGHDTVSWYQQALGQGPQFIFQYYEEEERQRGNFPDRFSGHQFPNYSSELNVNALLLGDSALYLCASSSFAVVQLSPNYGYTFGSGTRLTVV.

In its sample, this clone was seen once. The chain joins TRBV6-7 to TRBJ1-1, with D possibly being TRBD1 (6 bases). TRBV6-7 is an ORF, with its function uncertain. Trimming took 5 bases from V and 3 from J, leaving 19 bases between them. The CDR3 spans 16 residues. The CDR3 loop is CASSPGQSLEDTEAFF. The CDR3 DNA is TGTGCCAGCAGTCCTGGACAGTCCCTAGAGGACACTGAAGCTTTCTTT.

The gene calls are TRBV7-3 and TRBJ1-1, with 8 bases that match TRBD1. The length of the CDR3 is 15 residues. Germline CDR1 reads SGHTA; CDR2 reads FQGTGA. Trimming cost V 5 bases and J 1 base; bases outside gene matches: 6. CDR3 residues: CASSLTGGRNTEAFF. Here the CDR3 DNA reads TGTGCCAGCAGCCTCACAGGGGGGAGGAACACTGAAGCTTTCTTT.

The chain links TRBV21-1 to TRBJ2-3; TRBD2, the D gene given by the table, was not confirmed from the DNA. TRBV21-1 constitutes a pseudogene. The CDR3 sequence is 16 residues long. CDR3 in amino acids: CASSKAQGTRTDTQYF. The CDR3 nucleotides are TGTGCCAGCAGCAAAGCGCAGGGGACTAGGACAGATACGCAGTATTTT.

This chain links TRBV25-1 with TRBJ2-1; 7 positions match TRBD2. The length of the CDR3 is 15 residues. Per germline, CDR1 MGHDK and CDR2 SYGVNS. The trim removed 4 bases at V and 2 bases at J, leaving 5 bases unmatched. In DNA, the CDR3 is TGTGCCAGCAGTGTCGCGGGGGATACCTACAATGAGCAGTTCTTC. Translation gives CASSVAGDTYNEQFF.

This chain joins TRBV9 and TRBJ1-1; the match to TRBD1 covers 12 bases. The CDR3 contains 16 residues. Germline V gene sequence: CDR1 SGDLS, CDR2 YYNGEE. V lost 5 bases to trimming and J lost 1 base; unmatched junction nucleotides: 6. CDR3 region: CASRPGQGAENTEAFF. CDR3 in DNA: TGTGCCAGCAGACCGGGACAGGGGGCGGAGAACACTGAAGCTTTCTTT.

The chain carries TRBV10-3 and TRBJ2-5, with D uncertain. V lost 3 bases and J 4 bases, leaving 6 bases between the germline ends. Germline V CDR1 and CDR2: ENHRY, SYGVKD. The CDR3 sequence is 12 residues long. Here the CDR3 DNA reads TGTGCCATCAGTGATAGAGGAGAGACCCAGTACTTC. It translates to CAISDRGETQYF.

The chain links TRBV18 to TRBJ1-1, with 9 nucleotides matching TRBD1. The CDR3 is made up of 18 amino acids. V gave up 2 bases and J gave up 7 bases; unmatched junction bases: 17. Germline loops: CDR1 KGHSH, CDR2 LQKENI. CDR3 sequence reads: CASSPNILGTGPTLEAFF. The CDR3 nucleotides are TGTGCCAGCTCACCAAATATTTTGGGGACAGGGCCAACACTTGAAGCTTTCTTT.

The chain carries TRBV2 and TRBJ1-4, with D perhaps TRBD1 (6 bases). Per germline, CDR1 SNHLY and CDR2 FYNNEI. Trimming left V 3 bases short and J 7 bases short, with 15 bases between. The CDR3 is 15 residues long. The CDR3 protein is CASSDTGREGEKLFF. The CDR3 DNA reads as TGTGCCAGCAGTGATACAGGGAGGGAGGGTGAAAAACTGTTTTTT.

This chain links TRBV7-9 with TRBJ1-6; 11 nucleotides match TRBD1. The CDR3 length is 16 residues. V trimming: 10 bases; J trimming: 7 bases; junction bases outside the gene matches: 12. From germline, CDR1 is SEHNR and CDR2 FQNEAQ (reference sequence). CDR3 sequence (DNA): TGTGCCACCCACCCTCCGGGACAGGGGGGAAATTCACCCCTCCACTTT. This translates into CATHPPGQGGNSPLHF.

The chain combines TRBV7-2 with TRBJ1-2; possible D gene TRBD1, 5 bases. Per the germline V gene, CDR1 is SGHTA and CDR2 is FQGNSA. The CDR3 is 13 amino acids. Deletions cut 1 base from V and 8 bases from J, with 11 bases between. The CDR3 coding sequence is TGTGCCAGCAGCTTAGGGCAGGGCGACGGCTACACCTTC. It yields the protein CASSLGQGDGYTF.

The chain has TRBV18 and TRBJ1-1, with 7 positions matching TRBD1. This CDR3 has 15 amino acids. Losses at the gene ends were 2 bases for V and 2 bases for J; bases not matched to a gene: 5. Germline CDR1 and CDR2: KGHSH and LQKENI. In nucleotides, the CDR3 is TGTGCCAGCTCACCAACGACAGGGTTAAACACTGAAGCTTTCTTT. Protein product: CASSPTTGLNTEAFF.